The present T cell receptor (beta chain) was sequenced within a study of shared T cell receptors in the human thymus. TCRdb keeps only in-frame clones here, not all; method: immunoSEQ multiplex PCR. The data contain 640,000 or so clones, 80% to 90% of them seen just once; the ten biggest clones take up about 0.0094%. V shed 7 bases and J shed 3 bases, with 15 bases lying between them. Germline V gene data show CDR1 as MDHEN and CDR2 as SYDVKM. This CDR3 has 15 amino acids. This clone is a singleton in its sample. These data also formed part of another study, on human thymus T cells. That source adds: Thymic resections from corrective heart surgery supplied the tissue. Related research found strongly overlapping thymic repertoires in unrelated individuals.

The receptor was isolated from a boy younger than two with a congenital heart defect. The sequencing sample was made of thymocytes. The chain employs TRBV28 and TRBJ2-2; maybe TRBD2 (6 bases). CDR3 protein: CASILPGGDTGELFF. CDR3 nucleotides: TGTGCCAGCATTCTTCCCGGGGGAGACACCGGGGAGCTGTTTTTT.